This TCR beta chain was obtained from a study of T cell responses to AZD1222 COVID-19 vaccine. Turning to this clone: Its cognate antigen is unknown.

Study results and caveats: The sample set comprised mostly white British donors with more females, and clonal diversity was possibly underestimated. Of the AZD1222 recipients, only 5 to 7 were seropositive at baseline. Spike was spanned by vaccine-associated CD4 TCRs, with dominance at 160-218 and 743-854.

Method: immunoSEQ multiplex PCR; TCRdb's copy keeps in-frame clones and lacks some. The table records around 120,000 clones, more than 85% of them present only once. The specimen comprised peripheral blood, sampled on day 0 of AZD1222 vaccination. The TCR comes from an adult in good health.

The CDR3 region is CASSENHGTDTQPQHF. The CDR3 DNA is TGTGCCAGCTCAGAGAATCACGGGACAGATACTCAGCCCCAGCATTTT. The chain is built from TRBV18 and TRBJ1-5; 7 bases match TRBD1. The V gene end was trimmed by 5 bases and the J gene end by 6 bases; junction bases not matched to a gene: 13. This CDR3 comprises 16 residues. Germline-derived CDR1 and CDR2 are KGHSH and LQKENI. Based on the CDR3 plus reference TRBV18 and TRBJ1-5, the full variable domain is NAGVMQNPRHLVRRRGQEARLRCSPMKGHSHVYWYRQLPEEGLKFMVYLQKENIIDESGMPKERFSAEFPKEGPSILRIQQVVRGDSAAYFCASSENHGTDTQPQHFGDGTRLSIL.